One sample yielded the 23 T cell receptor beta chains listed below, sequenced in a study of response to subunit inactivated influenza vaccine. Each CDR3 protein is one row after TCRdb ran MiXCR on the RT-PCR reads. This sample has approximately 160,000 distinct CDR3 sequences; approximately 12% occur once, and the top ten carry roughly a third. This sample comprised CD8+ T cells sorted from PBMCs, obtained about 24 months after vaccination. These receptors were obtained from a man aged 50 to 69 who received an inactivated influenza vaccine.

This clonotype was counted a few times. The gene calls are TRBV6-1 and TRBJ2-1; 9 bases align to TRBD2. V was pared by 8 bases and J by 3 bases, with 2 bases of the junction left unmatched. Per the germline V gene, CDR1 is MNHNS and CDR2 is SASEGT. The CDR3 length is 13 residues. DNA for the CDR3: TGTGCCAGCCGACTAGCGGTCTACAATGAGCAGTTCTTC. It codes for CASRLAVYNEQFF.

This clonotype was picked up a small number of times. The J gene is TRBJ1-2, the V gene TRBV20-1; TRBD1 matches at 7 bases. This CDR3 spans 12 amino acids. Germline V lookup: CDR1 DFQATT, CDR2 SNEGSKA (reference sequence). V was pared by 5 bases and J by 8 bases, with 8 bases of the junction left unmatched. In DNA, the CDR3 is TGCAGTGCTGAACGGACAGGCCCCGGCTACACCTTC. Translation gives CSAERTGPGYTF.

V is TRBV3-1 and J is TRBJ2-5, with 12 positions matching TRBD2. Trimming cost V 3 bases and J 5 bases; bases outside gene matches: 16. CDR3 length: 19 amino acids. Germline CDR1 and CDR2: LGHDT and YNNKEL (reference sequence). The CDR3 DNA reads TGTGCCAGCAGCCAGGAGTGGGCGGCTAGCGGGGGGGCCCTGGAGACCCAGTACTTC. Its protein product is CASSQEWAASGGALETQYF.

The table lists this clonotype with a few counts. The chain joins TRBV7-9 to TRBJ1-1; a possible D gene is TRBD1 (6 bases). Germline CDR1 SEHNR, CDR2 FQNEAQ (reference sequence). V lost 2 bases, J lost 1 base, and 14 bases lay in between. There are 16 residues in the CDR3. The CDR3 sequence: CASSLHRELGNTEAFF. DNA for the CDR3: TGTGCCAGCAGCTTACACAGGGAACTAGGGAACACTGAAGCTTTCTTT.

This clonotype was counted only a few times. This rearrangement joins TRBV7-9 to TRBJ2-7; no definite D call. Trimming left V 11 bases short and J 3 bases short, with 11 bases between. Germline values: CDR1 SEHNR, CDR2 FQNEAQ (reference sequence). The CDR3 sequence is 11 residues long. CDR3: CALGKGYEQYF. CDR3 nucleotides: TGTGCCCTCGGCAAGGGCTACGAGCAGTACTTC.

This clonotype was observed a handful of times. The chain recombines TRBV6-2 or TRBV6-3 with TRBJ2-7; the D is unclear. V lost 3 bases, J lost 0 bases, and 18 bases lay in between. CDR1 MNHEY and CDR2 SVGEGT come from the germline V gene. The CDR3 is made up of 17 amino acids. In DNA form, the CDR3 reads TGTGCCAGCAGTTATCCCAGGTGGCAGGCGATCTCCTACGAGCAGTACTTC. Translating gives CASSYPRWQAISYEQYF.

This clonotype has just a few counts. This chain uses TRBV7-9 with TRBJ2-5; 10 bases align to TRBD2. With 1 base clipped from V and 3 bases from J, the junction kept 8 bases outside the gene matches. Germline V gene data show CDR1 as SEHNR and CDR2 as FQNEAQ (reference sequence). The CDR3 consists of 17 residues. Here the CDR3 reads CASSLGTSGDHKETQYF. For the CDR3, the DNA is TGTGCCAGCAGCTTAGGGACTAGCGGAGACCACAAAGAGACCCAGTACTTC. The entire variable domain, with the rest obtained from reference TRBV7-9 and TRBJ2-5, is as follows: DTGVSQNPRHKITKRGQNVTFRCDPISEHNRLYWYRQTLGQGPEFLTYFQNEAQLEKSRLLSDRFSAERPKGSFSTLEIQRTEQGDSAMYLCASSLGTSGDHKETQYFGPGTRLLVL.

There are a few counts of this clonotype. The J gene is TRBJ2-3, the V gene TRBV7-9; TRBD1 or TRBD2 may be the D gene (5 bases each). Per germline, CDR1 SEHNR and CDR2 FQNEAQ (reference sequence). This CDR3 comprises 16 residues. Trimming shortened V by 2 bases and J by 0 bases, and 12 bases separated the two germline ends. The DNA for the CDR3 is TGTGCCAGCAGCTTACCCGGGACGGATAGCACAGATACGCAGTATTTT. It translates to CASSLPGTDSTDTQYF.

The chain couples TRBV12-3 or TRBV12-4 to TRBJ1-2, with 7 nucleotides matching TRBD1. This CDR3 spans 14 amino acids. J was trimmed by 5 bases and V by 5 bases; bases with no gene match: 8. CDR3 in DNA: TGTGCCAGCAGTCCCGGAGGGACAGCTTATGGCTACACCTTC. It specifies CASSPGGTAYGYTF.

There are a few counts of this clonotype. The chain employs TRBV11-2 and TRBJ2-5; D unclear. V was cut by 5 bases and J by 4 bases, with 14 bases left in between. Germline V lookup: CDR1 SGHAT, CDR2 FQNNGV. This CDR3 has 14 amino acids. The DNA for the CDR3 is TGTGCCAGCAGCGATATAATTCCAAGAGAGACCCAGTACTTC. It encodes CASSDIIPRETQYF.

This clonotype was seen at least ten times. Here the CDR3 reads CASKTGPIHYEQYF. The CDR3 DNA follows: TGTGCCAGCAAGACAGGGCCGATACACTACGAGCAGTACTTC. This rearrangement joins TRBV10-3 to TRBJ2-7; 7 bases fit TRBD1. V was clipped by 10 bases and J by 3 bases; unmatched bases: 12. Germline lookup yields CDR1 ENHRY and CDR2 SYGVKD. The CDR3 runs 14 residues.

This clonotype turned up a few times. CDR3 region: CASSLVPARGRTDTQYF. The CDR3, as DNA: TGTGCCAGCAGCTTAGTCCCCGCCAGGGGTAGGACAGATACGCAGTATTTT. The chain uses TRBV11-2 and TRBJ2-3; tentatively, D is TRBD1 (6 bases). The CDR3 runs to 17 residues. Per the germline V gene, CDR1 is SGHAT and CDR2 is FQNNGV. Deletions cut 1 base from V and 3 bases from J, with 17 bases between.

V is TRBV4-3 and J is TRBJ2-7, with no clear D. Germline V CDR1 and CDR2: LGHNA, YSLEER. The CDR3 has 15 amino acids. V was shortened by 0 bases and J by 2 bases, with 11 bases between the two germline ends. In nucleotides, the CDR3 is TGCGCCAGCAGCCAAGAACTCAGGTTCGCCTACGAGCAGTACTTC. This codes for CASSQELRFAYEQYF.

The chain couples TRBV4-2 to TRBJ1-2; 7 positions match TRBD1. V was clipped by 1 base and J by 1 base; unmatched bases: 6. The germline gives CDR1 LGHNA, CDR2 YNFKEQ. This CDR3 region has 16 residues. The CDR3 here is CASSQGRDSLNYGYTF. DNA for the CDR3: TGTGCCAGCAGCCAAGGTCGGGACAGCCTTAACTATGGCTACACCTTC.

This clonotype was detected a few times. The chain has TRBV28 and TRBJ2-7; the D gene is possibly TRBD1 (6 bases). This CDR3 contains 15 residues. Germline CDR1 reads MDHEN; CDR2 reads SYDVKM. V gave up 1 base and J gave up 2 bases, with 12 bases separating them. The CDR3 coding sequence is TGTGCCAGCAGTTTATCTGAGACAGGAACCTACGAGCAGTACTTC. Translating gives CASSLSETGTYEQYF.

This clonotype came up many times. The chain is built from TRBV7-6 and TRBJ2-2; D might be TRBD2 (5 bases). The germline gives CDR1 SGHVS, CDR2 FNYEAQ. There are 15 residues in the CDR3. Trimming shortened V by 3 bases and J by 7 bases, and 15 bases separated the two germline ends. In nucleotides, the CDR3 is TGTGCCAGCAGCTTGAATGCAATACGGGGCGGGGAGCTGTTTTTT. It encodes CASSLNAIRGGELFF.

This clonotype was found many times. V and J are TRBV27 and TRBJ2-1; tentative D call: TRBD1 (6 bases). Trimming cost V 3 bases and J 6 bases, with 24 bases left between them. Germline CDR1 MNHEY, CDR2 SMNVEV (reference sequence). This CDR3 is 18 amino acids long. Written as DNA, the CDR3 is TGTGCCAGCAGTTTCTTTTCCGGCAGGGGTTTGTGGACCAATGAGCAGTTCTTC. Its protein product is CASSFFSGRGLWTNEQFF.

The chain joins TRBV29-1 to TRBJ1-1; D gene ambiguous. Germline assignment: CDR1 SQVTM and CDR2 ANQGSEA. The V gene lost 2 bases and the J gene lost 4 bases, with 8 bases spanning the gap. The CDR3 has 12 residues. As DNA, the CDR3 is TGCAGCGTTGAACATGGGGTCACTGAAGCTTTCTTT. Its translation is CSVEHGVTEAFF.

This clonotype was counted ten times or more. V gene TRBV2 combines with J gene TRBJ2-2, with TRBD2 as a possible D gene (5 bases). Germline CDR1 SNHLY, CDR2 FYNNEI. The length of the CDR3 is 15 residues. V was pared by 4 bases and J by 4 bases, with 13 bases between. CDR3 protein: CASSGGSAGTGELFF. The CDR3 DNA reads TGTGCCAGCAGTGGGGGTAGCGCGGGCACCGGGGAGCTGTTTTTT. The variable domain in full, with the rest retrieved from reference TRBV2 and TRBJ2-2, is EPEVTQTPSHQVTQMGQEVILRCVPISNHLYFYWYRQILGQKVEFLVSFYNNEISEKSEIFDDQFSVERPDGSNFTLKIRSTKLEDSAMYFCASSGGSAGTGELFFGEGSRLTVL.

The V gene is TRBV6-2 or TRBV6-3, the J gene TRBJ2-1; D gene uncertain. The CDR3 consists of 13 residues. CDR1 MNHEY and CDR2 SVGEGT come from the germline V gene. V was cut by 0 bases and J by 6 bases, with 6 bases left in between. CDR3 DNA: TGTGCCAGCAGTTACTCATCGGTCAATGAGCAGTTCTTC. Amino acid sequence: CASSYSSVNEQFF.

There are many counts of this clonotype. The chain is built from TRBV7-8 and TRBJ2-4, with TRBD2 as a possible D gene (6 bases). The V end lost 3 bases, the J end lost 3 bases, and 12 bases lay between the germline ends. The CDR3 has 15 residues. Germline-derived CDR1 and CDR2 are SGHVS and FQNEAQ. In DNA form, the CDR3 reads TGTGCCAGCAGCTTGGAGGTGGGAGGCAAAAACATTCAGTACTTC. Translated, it gives CASSLEVGGKNIQYF.

In its sample, this clonotype was seen a few times. The gene calls are TRBV5-6 and TRBJ1-6; 11 positions agree with TRBD1. CDR1 SGHDT and CDR2 YYEEEE come from the germline V gene. This CDR3 contains 16 residues. Unmatched junction bases numbered 5, after V lost 0 bases and J lost 9 bases. CDR3 DNA: TGTGCCAGCAGCTTGGATACCGGGACAGGGGGTTCACCCCTCCACTTT. Translation gives CASSLDTGTGGSPLHF.

This clonotype was detected many times. The chain carries TRBV20-1 and TRBJ2-7, with a tentative D call TRBD2 (6 bases). V lost 1 base and J lost 2, with 12 bases in between. The CDR3 is 14 residues long. Germline CDR1 reads DFQATT; CDR2 reads SNEGSKA (reference sequence). CDR3 bases: TGCAGTGCTAGAGGAAGACTAGTTGCCTACGAGCAGTACTTC. Its protein is CSARGRLVAYEQYF.